This TCR beta chain was observed in a study of siplizumab effects on memory and regulatory T cells. Study-level findings and limits: It was not possible to assign a naive or memory phenotype to roughly 80-95% of proliferating CD4+ or CD8+ clones. Naive T cells looked more diverse than memory cells, and they looked like major contributors to the alloresponse.

V lost 5 bases, J lost 2 bases, and 10 bases lay in between. Looked up from germline, CDR1 is MNHEY and CDR2 is SMNVEV (reference sequence). The CDR3 extends over 13 amino acids. A word on this clone: The antigen is unknown.

Generated by immunoSEQ multiplex PCR, the TCRdb table keeps only in-frame clones and is missing some. There are approximately 120,000 clones in the sample; under 95% occur only once, and under 0.75% lies in the top ten. The sample comprised Tregs sorted from blood. The chain combines TRBV27 with TRBJ2-7; maybe TRBD2 (5 bases). The TCR comes from a human donor in good health. The CDR3: CASSHGSPYEQYF. The CDR3 DNA reads as TGTGCCAGCAGTCATGGGAGTCCCTACGAGCAGTACTTC.